A single sample gave rise to the 4 T cell receptor beta chains below, sequenced in a study of blood T cells in healthy people across ages. Then a second PCR, running about 6 to 11 cycles, was carried out with a sample-barcoded 5' primer and a J-beta primer mix. Via MiXCR, TCRdb re-called the 5' RACE reads, giving one row per CDR3 protein. Among 1.8 million or so distinct CDR3 sequences, roughly 43% were seen once, and the ten largest hold more than 20%. Source material: blood. Source of these receptors: a human donor in good health.

This clonotype was counted at least ten times. This sequence joins TRBV7-9 and TRBJ2-3; 8 nucleotides align to TRBD2. V lost 1 base to trimming and J lost 10 bases; unmatched junction nucleotides: 4. Germline loops: CDR1 SEHNR, CDR2 FQNEAQ (reference sequence). The CDR3 consists of 13 residues. CDR3 residues: CASSLGGTRAQYF. CDR3 bases: TGTGCCAGCAGCTTAGGTGGGACTAGGGCGCAGTATTTT.

The genes are TRBV13 and TRBJ2-7; the D gene is possibly TRBD2 (7 bases). Germline V CDR1 and CDR2: PRHDT, FYEKMQ (reference sequence). CDR3 length equals 15 residues. The V and J ends lost 0 bases and 5 bases respectively, with 14 bases between them. In DNA form, the CDR3 reads TGTGCCAGCAGCTTAGGCCGGGGGGCCTTAAACGAGCAGTACTTC. Encoded protein: CASSLGRGALNEQYF.

The chain is built from TRBV20-1 and TRBJ1-1, with TRBD1 as a possible D gene (5 bases). With 0 bases removed from V and 12 bases from J, the gap between germline ends came to 17 bases. The length of the CDR3 is 13 residues. Germline lookup yields CDR1 DFQATT and CDR2 SNEGSKA (reference sequence). CDR3 nucleotide sequence: TGCAGTGCTAGAGATCCAGGGACCCGCGAAACTTTCTTT. Translation: CSARDPGTRETFF.

Worth noting for this clonotype: One end of the junction does not line up with germline, which may come from a read error. V and J are TRBV7-6 and TRBJ1-1; D not certain. The length of the CDR3 is 16 residues. The germline V gene has CDR1 SGHVS and CDR2 FNYEAQ. CDR3 protein: CASSLSLTDISTETFF. CDR3 coding DNA: TGTGCCAGCAGCTTATCCTTAACCGATATCTCCACTGAAACTTTCTTT.